The rows below give T cell receptor beta chains drawn from one sample of a study of blood T cell repertoires in COVID-19. TCRdb's table, derived via immunoSEQ multiplex PCR, lists solely in-frame clones and lacks some. Found here are 270,000 or so clones, about nine tenths of them singletons; the top ten hold about 3%. Sequencing was done on a sample of peripheral blood. All receptors come from a woman in her twenties or thirties with active or convalescent COVID-19. CDR3s include the opening cysteine and the closing phenylalanine or tryptophan. Fields, in order: clone size, J gene, V gene, D gene, CDR3 protein, CDR3 DNA. The D gene is left open where the match is weak. Part of the rows lack a size; the others show once, few, many or a class for expanded clones.

clone_size: -; j_call: TRBJ2-1; v_call: TRBV7-7; d_call: TRBD1; cdr3_aa: CASSPRPPGQGANEQFF; cdr3_nt: TGTGCTAGCAGCCCTCGACCCCCGGGACAGGGGGCGAATGAGCAGTTCTTC
clone_size: once; j_call: TRBJ2-3; v_call: TRBV2; d_call: TRBD2; cdr3_aa: CASSLPLAGGPFSTDTQYF; cdr3_nt: TGTGCCAGCAGTCTCCCTCTAGCGGGGGGGCCCTTTAGCACAGATACGCAGTATTTT
clone_size: -; j_call: TRBJ2-7; v_call: TRBV7-9; d_call: -; cdr3_aa: CASSLGVGSSYEQYF; cdr3_nt: TGTGCCAGCAGCTTAGGGGTGGGGAGCTCCTACGAGCAGTACTTC
clone_size: -; j_call: TRBJ1-3; v_call: TRBV6-5; d_call: -; cdr3_aa: CASRRTGGNTIYF; cdr3_nt: TGTGCCAGCAGGAGGACGGGGGGAAACACCATATATTTT
clone_size: -; j_call: TRBJ2-1; v_call: TRBV3-1/TRBV3-2; d_call: -; cdr3_aa: CASSQRGAGNEQFF; cdr3_nt: TGTGCCAGCAGCCAACGGGGGGCAGGGAATGAGCAGTTCTTC
clone_size: -; j_call: TRBJ2-5; v_call: TRBV5-1; d_call: TRBD1; cdr3_aa: CASSPALDRGETQYF; cdr3_nt: TGCGCCAGCAGCCCCGCCCTGGACAGGGGGGAGACCCAGTACTTC
clone_size: -; j_call: TRBJ1-3; v_call: TRBV19; d_call: -; cdr3_aa: CASRYSSGNTIYF; cdr3_nt: TGTGCCAGTAGATACAGCTCTGGAAACACCATATATTTT
clone_size: few; j_call: TRBJ2-7; v_call: TRBV28; d_call: TRBD2; cdr3_aa: CASSSGTSVYEQYF; cdr3_nt: TGTGCCAGCAGTTCCGGGACTAGCGTTTACGAGCAGTACTTC
clone_size: -; j_call: TRBJ1-2; v_call: TRBV5-4; d_call: -; cdr3_aa: CASSDVPAGDGYTF; cdr3_nt: TGTGCCAGCAGCGATGTTCCGGCGGGAGATGGCTACACCTTC
clone_size: few; j_call: TRBJ2-3; v_call: TRBV24-1; d_call: TRBD1; cdr3_aa: CATSPGQGAQPLQYF; cdr3_nt: TGTGCCACCAGTCCTGGACAGGGGGCCCAACCTCTGCAGTATTTT
clone_size: -; j_call: TRBJ1-6; v_call: TRBV30; d_call: TRBD1; cdr3_aa: CAWSRQGAGNNSPLHF; cdr3_nt: TGTGCCTGGAGCAGACAGGGGGCGGGTAATAATTCACCCCTCCACTTT
clone_size: -; j_call: TRBJ2-3; v_call: TRBV5-4; d_call: -; cdr3_aa: CASSEGADRSKQYF; cdr3_nt: TGTGCCAGCAGCGAAGGGGCGGATCGCTCCAAGCAGTATTTT
clone_size: few; j_call: TRBJ2-1; v_call: TRBV3-1/TRBV3-2; d_call: -; cdr3_aa: CASSLRLTRPYNEQFF; cdr3_nt: TGTGCCAGCAGCCTCCGTTTGACTCGCCCCTACAATGAGCAGTTCTTC
clone_size: once; j_call: TRBJ1-1; v_call: TRBV5-6; d_call: -; cdr3_aa: CASSLYFLGTEAFF; cdr3_nt: TGTGCCAGCAGCTTGTACTTTCTAGGTACTGAAGCTTTCTTT
clone_size: -; j_call: TRBJ1-5; v_call: TRBV28; d_call: TRBD1; cdr3_aa: CASMDRGGNQPQHF; cdr3_nt: TGTGCCAGCATGGACAGGGGAGGCAATCAGCCCCAGCATTTT
clone_size: -; j_call: TRBJ2-4; v_call: TRBV3-1/TRBV3-2; d_call: -; cdr3_aa: CASSQGTTRMVQYF; cdr3_nt: TGTGCCAGCAGCCAAGGGACTACCCGTATGGTTCAGTACTTC
clone_size: few; j_call: TRBJ2-7; v_call: TRBV5-8; d_call: -; cdr3_aa: CASSLDSTYEQYF; cdr3_nt: TGTGCCAGCAGCTTGGACAGCACCTACGAGCAGTACTTC
clone_size: -; j_call: TRBJ2-1; v_call: TRBV24-1; d_call: -; cdr3_aa: CATSDPAGEGLDEQFF; cdr3_nt: TGTGCCACCAGTGATCCGGCCGGGGAAGGGTTGGATGAGCAGTTCTTC
clone_size: -; j_call: TRBJ1-2; v_call: TRBV12-3/TRBV12-4; d_call: -; cdr3_aa: CASMVEAKWGYTF; cdr3_nt: TGTGCCAGCATGGTGGAGGCGAAGTGGGGCTACACCTTC
clone_size: -; j_call: TRBJ1-3; v_call: TRBV7-9; d_call: TRBD1; cdr3_aa: CASSKGGNGNTIYF; cdr3_nt: TGTGCCAGCAGCAAAGGGGGCAACGGAAACACCATATATTTT
clone_size: -; j_call: TRBJ1-5; v_call: TRBV30; d_call: -; cdr3_aa: CAWSVTNNQPQHF; cdr3_nt: TGTGCCTGGAGTGTAACTAATAATCAGCCCCAGCATTTT
clone_size: -; j_call: TRBJ2-3; v_call: TRBV10-2; d_call: -; cdr3_aa: CASSQNRGTDTQYF; cdr3_nt: TGCGCCAGCAGTCAGAACCGGGGGACAGATACGCAGTATTTT
clone_size: -; j_call: TRBJ1-5; v_call: TRBV28; d_call: -; cdr3_aa: CASSPPGGQPQHF; cdr3_nt: TGTGCCAGCAGCCCTCCGGGAGGGCAGCCCCAGCATTTT
clone_size: -; j_call: TRBJ1-5; v_call: TRBV4-1; d_call: -; cdr3_aa: CASSPHWGGANQPQHF; cdr3_nt: TGCGCCAGCAGCCCCCATTGGGGGGGGGCCAATCAGCCCCAGCATTTT
clone_size: -; j_call: TRBJ2-1; v_call: TRBV4-3; d_call: TRBD2; cdr3_aa: CASSRRPSGGASNEQFF; cdr3_nt: TGCGCCAGCAGCCGCCGACCAAGCGGGGGGGCATCCAATGAGCAGTTCTTC
clone_size: -; j_call: TRBJ2-1; v_call: TRBV29-1; d_call: TRBD1; cdr3_aa: CSVLGQGALSYEQFF; cdr3_nt: TGCAGCGTTCTTGGGCAGGGGGCCTTGAGTTATGAGCAGTTCTTC
clone_size: -; j_call: TRBJ2-2; v_call: TRBV5-1; d_call: -; cdr3_aa: CASSLEGGSNTGELFF; cdr3_nt: TGCGCCAGCAGCTTGGAAGGCGGATCGAACACCGGGGAGCTGTTTTTT
clone_size: -; j_call: TRBJ2-5; v_call: TRBV5-1; d_call: -; cdr3_aa: CASSLGGVQETQYF; cdr3_nt: TGCGCCAGCAGCTTGGGGGGAGTCCAAGAGACCCAGTACTTC
clone_size: -; j_call: TRBJ2-5; v_call: TRBV18; d_call: TRBD2; cdr3_aa: CASSPGLSQETQYF; cdr3_nt: TGTGCCAGCTCACCGGGACTATCTCAAGAGACCCAGTACTTC
clone_size: -; j_call: TRBJ2-1; v_call: TRBV7-2; d_call: -; cdr3_aa: CASSLQRVYNEQFF; cdr3_nt: TGTGCCAGCAGCTTACAGCGGGTCTACAATGAGCAGTTCTTC
clone_size: -; j_call: TRBJ2-7; v_call: TRBV3-1/TRBV3-2; d_call: TRBD2; cdr3_aa: CASPPSGGQLSYEQYF; cdr3_nt: TGTGCCAGTCCCCCTTCGGGGGGGCAATTATCCTACGAGCAGTACTTC
clone_size: -; j_call: TRBJ1-2; v_call: TRBV6-2/TRBV6-3; d_call: -; cdr3_aa: CASSQSGGPIGYTF; cdr3_nt: TGTGCCAGCAGTCAGAGCGGGGGGCCGATCGGCTACACCTTC
clone_size: -; j_call: TRBJ1-1; v_call: TRBV27; d_call: TRBD1; cdr3_aa: CASTPLDRGGLGEAFF; cdr3_nt: TGTGCCAGCACCCCCCTTGACAGGGGCGGGCTAGGGGAAGCTTTCTTT
clone_size: -; j_call: TRBJ2-1; v_call: TRBV9; d_call: -; cdr3_aa: CASSVQGFSANEQFF; cdr3_nt: TGTGCCAGCAGCGTCCAGGGTTTTTCCGCCAATGAGCAGTTCTTC
clone_size: -; j_call: TRBJ1-5; v_call: TRBV5-1; d_call: -; cdr3_aa: CASSLGPGTNQPQHF; cdr3_nt: TGCGCCAGCAGCTTGGGGCCAGGGACTAATCAGCCCCAGCATTTT
clone_size: -; j_call: TRBJ1-2; v_call: TRBV24-1; d_call: -; cdr3_aa: CATSDSRRGPANYGYTF; cdr3_nt: TGTGCCACCAGTGATTCCAGGAGAGGGCCGGCCAACTATGGCTACACCTTC
clone_size: -; j_call: TRBJ2-1; v_call: TRBV10-2; d_call: TRBD1; cdr3_aa: CASSEAQGARGEFF; cdr3_nt: TGCGCCAGCAGTGAGGCACAGGGGGCAAGAGGGGAGTTCTTC
clone_size: -; j_call: TRBJ1-1; v_call: TRBV20-1; d_call: -; cdr3_aa: CSATEGGNTEAFF; cdr3_nt: TGCAGTGCTACTGAGGGGGGAAACACTGAAGCTTTCTTT
clone_size: -; j_call: TRBJ2-3; v_call: TRBV24-1; d_call: TRBD2; cdr3_aa: CATSKGGFGSTDTQYF; cdr3_nt: TGTGCCACCAGCAAGGGAGGGTTTGGCAGTACAGATACGCAGTATTTT
clone_size: -; j_call: TRBJ1-6; v_call: TRBV27; d_call: -; cdr3_aa: CASSPWAGGSSYNSPLHF; cdr3_nt: TGTGCCAGCAGTCCATGGGCGGGGGGGAGCTCCTATAATTCACCCCTCCACTTT